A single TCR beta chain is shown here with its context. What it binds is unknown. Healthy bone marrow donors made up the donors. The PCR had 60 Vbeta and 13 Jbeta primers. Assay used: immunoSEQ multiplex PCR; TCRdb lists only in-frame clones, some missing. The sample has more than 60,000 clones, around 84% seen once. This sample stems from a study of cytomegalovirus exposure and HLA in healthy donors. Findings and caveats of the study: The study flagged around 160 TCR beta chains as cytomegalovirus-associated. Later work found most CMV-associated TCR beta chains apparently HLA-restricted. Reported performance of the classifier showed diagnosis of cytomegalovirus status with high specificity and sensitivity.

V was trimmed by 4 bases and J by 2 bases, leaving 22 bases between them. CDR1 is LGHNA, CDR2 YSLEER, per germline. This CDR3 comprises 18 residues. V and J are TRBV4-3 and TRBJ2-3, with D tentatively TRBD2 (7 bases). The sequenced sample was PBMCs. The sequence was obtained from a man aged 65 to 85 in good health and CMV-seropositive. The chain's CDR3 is CASSLDKGGGPSTDTQYF. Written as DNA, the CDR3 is TGCGCCAGCAGCCTAGATAAAGGGGGGGGGCCCTCCACAGATACGCAGTATTTT.